These 9 T cell receptor beta chains came from one sample sequenced in a study of T-cell memory formation after mild COVID-19. TCRdb itself ran the 5' RACE reads through MiXCR, one entry per CDR3 protein. The table records roughly 280,000 distinct CDR3 sequences, about 17% of them present only once. The sequenced sample was PBMCs or a T cell subset sorted from them (not recorded which). These receptors came from a man between 18 and 35 years old who had mild COVID-19 (a few samples of this study predate the infection). Cell type and time point are not known.

The J gene is TRBJ2-3, the V gene TRBV9; D is ambiguous. V was trimmed by 4 bases and J by 0 bases, leaving 12 bases between them. Germline assignment: CDR1 SGDLS and CDR2 YYNGEE. This CDR3 has 15 amino acids. In nucleotides, the CDR3 is TGTGCCAGCAGCTCCGGGTCCTGGAGCACAGATACGCAGTATTTT. Protein product: CASSSGSWSTDTQYF.

This clonotype was recorded a few times. This rearrangement joins TRBV5-4 to TRBJ1-3, with TRBD1 as a possible D gene (5 bases). Germline lookup yields CDR1 SGHNT and CDR2 YYREEE (reference sequence). Trimming removed 0 bases from V and 4 bases from J, with 11 bases in between. CDR3 length: 15 amino acids. CDR3 region: CASSLGGTGGNTIYF. The CDR3, as DNA: TGTGCCAGCAGCTTGGGGGGGACTGGAGGAAACACCATATATTTT. The variable domain in full, completed from reference TRBV5-4 and TRBJ1-3, reads ETGVTQSPTHLIKTRGQQVTLRCSSQSGHNTVSWYQQALGQGPQFIFQYYREEENGRGNFPPRFSGLQFPNYSSELNVNALELDDSALYLCASSLGGTGGNTIYFGEGSWLTVV.

This clonotype appeared many times. J is TRBJ2-2 and V is TRBV29-1; a possible D gene is TRBD1 (6 bases). The CDR3 contains 13 residues. Germline V gene lookup returns CDR1 SQVTM and CDR2 ANQGSEA. The ends were cut back, 3 bases at V and 5 bases at J, with 10 bases in the middle. CDR3 DNA sequence: TGCAGCGTTGAGGACAGAGAAACCGGGGAGCTGTTTTTT. Encoded protein: CSVEDRETGELFF.

Here the CDR3 DNA reads TGTGCCAGCAGCGGAGGGGGGACTGGGGCCAACGTCCTGACTTTC. It yields the protein CASSGGGTGANVLTF. The V gene is TRBV14, the J gene TRBJ2-6; possibly TRBD1 or TRBD2 for D (6 bases each). CDR1 SGHDN and CDR2 FVKESK come from the germline V gene. The length of the CDR3 is 15 residues. Trimming cost V 5 bases and J 2 bases, with 10 bases left between them.

This clonotype was recorded at least ten times. V and J are TRBV7-2 and TRBJ2-1; D gene unclear. The length of the CDR3 is 17 residues. CDR1 SGHTA and CDR2 FQGNSA come from the germline V gene. V lost 5 bases to trimming and J lost 0 bases, with 17 bases between them. This CDR3 reads CASSPQISRGSYNEQFF. For the CDR3, the DNA is TGTGCCAGCAGCCCGCAGATCTCCCGTGGCTCCTACAATGAGCAGTTCTTC.

The genes are TRBV10-3 and TRBJ1-1; 10 bases align to TRBD1. Trimming took 2 bases from V and 4 from J; bases not matched to a gene: 4. This CDR3 contains 15 residues. Germline values: CDR1 ENHRY, CDR2 SYGVKD. CDR3 sequence: CAISERGQGPTEAFF. Here the CDR3 DNA reads TGTGCCATCAGTGAGAGGGGACAGGGGCCCACTGAAGCTTTCTTT.

The rearrangement joins TRBV6-5 to TRBJ1-1; a possible D gene is TRBD1 (6 bases). Trimming cost V 1 base and J 4 bases, with 13 bases left between them. Germline V gene data show CDR1 as MNHEY and CDR2 as SVGAGI. CDR3 length: 15 amino acids. CDR3 DNA: TGTGCCAGCAGTTACTTAACAGGGCGGGGCACTGAAGCTTTCTTT. Translating gives CASSYLTGRGTEAFF.

The DNA for the CDR3 is TGTGCCAGCAGCTTCTGGGGTGGCGGCACTGAAGCTTTCTTT. This encodes CASSFWGGGTEAFF. The genes are TRBV7-2 and TRBJ1-1; D not certain. Trimming pared 3 bases from V and 4 bases from J, leaving 12 bases between. CDR3 length: 14 amino acids. Germline values: CDR1 SGHTA, CDR2 FQGNSA. Variable domain in full (rest from reference TRBV7-2 and TRBJ1-1): GAGVSQSPSNKVTEKGKDVELRCDPISGHTALYWYRQSLGQGLEFLIYFQGNSAPDKSGLPSDRFSAERTGGSVSTLTIQRTQQEDSAVYLCASSFWGGGTEAFFGQGTRLTVV.

V gene TRBV4-1 combines with J gene TRBJ1-5; D not resolved. Trimming removed 4 bases from V and 0 bases from J, with 10 bases in between. The germline V gene has CDR1 MGHRA and CDR2 YSYEKL. This CDR3 region has 15 residues. CDR3 loop: CASSPNVNSNQPQHF. CDR3 bases: TGCGCCAGCAGCCCGAATGTTAATAGCAATCAGCCCCAGCATTTT.